Below, 29 T cell receptor beta chains from the same sample are listed, as sequenced in a study of blood T cells in healthy people across ages. A second about 7 to 12 cycle PCR used barcoded and J-beta primers. TCRdb re-called the 5' RACE reads with MiXCR, one entry per CDR3 protein. The table records 700,000 to 1,000,000 distinct CDR3 sequences, roughly 44% of them present only once. The sample was blood. These receptors all come from a man between 60 and 70 years old in good health.

CDR3 residues: CASSKTGGNSPLHF. Here the CDR3 DNA reads TGTGCCAGCAGTAAGACAGGGGGCAATTCACCCCTCCACTTT. The chain is built from TRBV6-6 and TRBJ1-6; 10 positions match TRBD1. Looked up from germline, CDR1 is MNHNY and CDR2 is SVGAGI (reference sequence). Trimming removed 5 bases from V and 7 bases from J; junction bases left unmatched: 2. This CDR3 spans 14 amino acids.

CDR3 region: CASSQPSTGAFTF. The CDR3 DNA reads TGCGCCAGCAGCCAACCCTCGACAGGGGCGTTCACCTTC. The genes are TRBV4-3 and TRBJ1-2; 8 nucleotides match TRBD1. The CDR3 is made up of 13 amino acids. CDR1 is LGHNA and CDR2 is YSLEER in the germline V gene. V dropped 2 bases and J dropped 13; count of bases not matched to a gene: 9.

The rearrangement uses TRBV7-9 and TRBJ2-7; D ambiguous. The CDR3 runs to 13 residues. The germline CDR1 and CDR2 sequences are SEHNR and FQNEAQ (reference sequence). V dropped 6 bases and J dropped 4 bases, with 13 bases sitting between them. CDR3 amino acids: CASSRLGEYEQYF. DNA of the CDR3: TGTGCCAGCAGTCGTCTTGGAGAGTACGAGCAGTACTTC.

The rearrangement joins TRBV29-1 to TRBJ2-3; D assignment may be TRBD1 or TRBD2 (5 bases each). The V end was cut by 4 bases, the J end by 9 bases, with 11 bases between. This CDR3 contains 11 residues. The germline CDR1 and CDR2 sequences are SQVTM and ANQGSEA. The CDR3 region has the DNA TGCAGCGTTGCCAGGGAGAGGACGCAGTATTTT. It encodes CSVARERTQYF.

J is TRBJ2-3 and V is TRBV10-3; D might be TRBD2 (6 bases). The V end was cut by 4 bases, the J end by 4 bases, with 15 bases between. The CDR3 runs to 15 residues. The germline CDR1 and CDR2 sequences are ENHRY and SYGVKD. In DNA, the CDR3 is TGTGCCATCAGTGTGGACGGCGGGGAGGCAGATACGCAGTATTTT. This translates into CAISVDGGEADTQYF.

The table lists this clonotype with a few counts. J is TRBJ2-1 and V is TRBV20-1; D is undetermined. This CDR3 is built from 13 residues. Germline V gives CDR1 DFQATT, CDR2 SNEGSKA (reference sequence). V was clipped by 3 bases and J by 9 bases, with 15 bases between them. In DNA form, the CDR3 reads TGCAGTGCTAGGCCTACCGAGGCTAGTGAGCAGTTCTTC. Translation: CSARPTEASEQFF.

The chain joins TRBV6-5 to TRBJ1-1; possibly TRBD1 for D (5 bases). The germline gives CDR1 MNHEY, CDR2 SVGAGI. Trimming removed 7 bases from V and 6 bases from J, with 15 bases in between. There are 13 residues in the CDR3. The CDR3 coding sequence is TGTGCCAGCACTAAGGGGTGGTGGGCTGAAGCTTTCTTT. This gives the protein CASTKGWWAEAFF.

This clonotype was observed a few times. The chain employs TRBV5-6 and TRBJ2-3; D is tentatively TRBD1 or TRBD2 (5 bases each). The V gene's germline CDR1 is SGHDT and CDR2 YYEEEE. The CDR3 loop spans 16 amino acids. Trimming shortened V by 3 bases and J by 2 bases, and 16 bases separated the two germline ends. The CDR3 here is CASSSRVGEYTDTQYF. In nucleotides, the CDR3 is TGTGCCAGCAGCTCCCGTGTGGGGGAATACACAGATACGCAGTATTTT. The variable domain in full, completed from reference TRBV5-6 and TRBJ2-3, reads DAGVTQSPTHLIKTRGQQVTLRCSPKSGHDTVSWYQQALGQGPQFIFQYYEEEERQRGNFPDRFSGHQFPNYSSELNVNALLLGDSALYLCASSSRVGEYTDTQYFGPGTRLTVL.

The V call is TRBV11-2, the J call TRBJ1-1; unclear D gene. The CDR3 is made up of 15 amino acids. The V end lost 1 base, the J end lost 5 bases, and 14 bases lay between the germline ends. CDR1 is SGHAT and CDR2 is FQNNGV in the germline V gene. The CDR3 reads CASSLVGGSWTEAFF. CDR3 nucleotides: TGTGCCAGCAGCTTAGTCGGCGGGAGTTGGACTGAAGCTTTCTTT.

The CDR3 region has the DNA TGCAGTGCTAGGTCCGGGACAGGGAACTATGGCTACACCTTC. It specifies CSARSGTGNYGYTF. The J gene is TRBJ1-2, the V gene TRBV20-1; TRBD1 agrees at 9 bases. There are 14 residues in the CDR3. Trimming cost V 3 bases and J 2 bases; bases outside gene matches: 4. Per germline, CDR1 DFQATT and CDR2 SNEGSKA (reference sequence).

This clonotype was observed a few times. V is TRBV6-2 or TRBV6-3 and J is TRBJ1-6; D remains ambiguous. With 2 bases removed from V and 7 bases from J, the gap between germline ends came to 3 bases. CDR1 is MNHEY and CDR2 is SVGEGT in the germline V gene. CDR3 length equals 12 residues. The CDR3, as DNA: TGTGCCAGCAGTTACCAGAATTCACCCCTCCACTTT. Translated: CASSYQNSPLHF.

This chain connects TRBV10-3 to TRBJ2-5; D is perhaps TRBD1 (6 bases). V dropped 0 bases and J dropped 3 bases, with 11 bases sitting between them. CDR3 length: 15 residues. Germline V gene lookup returns CDR1 ENHRY and CDR2 SYGVKD. The CDR3 coding sequence is TGTGCCATCAGTGAGTCGTATGCAGGGGAAGAGACCCAGTACTTC. Translated, it gives CAISESYAGEETQYF.

The CDR3 reads CASSYIAESEAFF. DNA for the CDR3: TGTGCCAGCAGTTACATAGCAGAATCTGAAGCTTTCTTT. This chain connects TRBV6-5 to TRBJ1-1; unclear D gene. Germline loops: CDR1 MNHEY, CDR2 SVGAGI. The CDR3 has 13 amino acids. V was shortened by 2 bases and J by 6 bases, with 10 bases between the two germline ends.

On this clonotype itself: One junction end disagrees with the germline gene, perhaps due to a read error. The CDR3 region is CASGLQESPGGETQYF. The CDR3 DNA reads as TGTGCCAGCGGCTTACAGGAGTCACCCGGGGGCGAGACCCAGTACTTC. This rearrangement joins TRBV7-9 to TRBJ2-5; tentatively, D is TRBD1 or TRBD2 (6 bases each). Germline V gene data show CDR1 as SEHNR and CDR2 as FQNEAQ (reference sequence). The CDR3 covers 16 residues.

The chain combines TRBV28 with TRBJ2-2; 10 bases are a match to TRBD1. CDR1 and CDR2 (germline): MDHEN, SYDVKM. This CDR3 has 15 residues. V shed 6 bases, J shed 7 bases, and the junction held 8 bases outside the gene matches. This chain's CDR3 is CASSRPGQGLGELFF. As DNA, the CDR3 is TGTGCCAGCAGCCGACCGGGACAGGGGCTCGGGGAGCTGTTTTTT.

The V call is TRBV18, the J call TRBJ1-5; D remains ambiguous. The V gene lost 2 bases and the J gene lost 4 bases, with 15 bases spanning the gap. CDR1 is KGHSH and CDR2 is LQKENI in the germline V gene. This CDR3 is 16 amino acids long. CDR3 sequence (DNA): TGTGCCAGCTCACCAGCTCGGGCCTCCGTAAATCAGCCCCAGCATTTT. Residues: CASSPARASVNQPQHF. Drawing the rest from reference TRBV18 and TRBJ1-5, the complete variable domain is NAGVMQNPRHLVRRRGQEARLRCSPMKGHSHVYWYRQLPEEGLKFMVYLQKENIIDESGMPKERFSAEFPKEGPSILRIQQVVRGDSAAYFCASSPARASVNQPQHFGDGTRLSIL.

For this clonotype: This may be a read error, as it is one base from a much larger clone. The rearrangement uses TRBV27 and TRBJ2-7, with 14 bases lining up with TRBD2. The CDR3 covers 17 residues. The V gene's germline CDR1 is MNHEY and CDR2 SMNVEV (reference sequence). This chain's CDR3 is CASSADRLAGGQHERYF. In DNA, the CDR3 is TGTGCCAGCAGCGCGGATCGACTAGCGGGGGGGCAGCACGAGCGGTACTTC.

The V and J genes are TRBV5-1 and TRBJ2-3; maybe TRBD1 (6 bases). The length of the CDR3 is 15 residues. Deletions cut 4 bases from V and 2 bases from J, with 14 bases between. Germline values: CDR1 SGHRS, CDR2 YFSETQ. The CDR3 nucleotides are TGCGCCAGCAGCCTGAATGGACAGTACACAGATACGCAGTATTTT. Its translation is CASSLNGQYTDTQYF.

The chain uses TRBV5-1 and TRBJ2-1; 8 bases match TRBD2. V was pared by 0 bases and J by 5 bases, with 4 bases of the junction left unmatched. This CDR3 contains 15 residues. Germline loops: CDR1 SGHRS, CDR2 YFSETQ. The CDR3 DNA reads TGCGCCAGCAGCTTGGTGGTAGCGGGGAACAATGAGCAGTTCTTC. Residues: CASSLVVAGNNEQFF.

The chain combines TRBV12-3 or TRBV12-4 with TRBJ2-2; the D gene is possibly TRBD1 (6 bases). The CDR3 is made up of 15 amino acids. The V end was cut by 6 bases, the J end by 1 base, with 12 bases between. This chain's CDR3 is CASSLTGWNTGELFF. CDR3 DNA sequence: TGTGCCAGCAGCCTCACAGGGTGGAACACCGGGGAGCTGTTTTTT.

V and J are TRBV19 and TRBJ2-1, with D possibly being TRBD2 (7 bases). Trimming took 9 bases from V and 6 from J, leaving 18 bases between them. This CDR3 comprises 14 residues. Germline V gives CDR1 LNHDA, CDR2 SQIVND (reference sequence). DNA for the CDR3: TGTGCCAGCCGTCCCGCGGGGGCCCTCAATGAGCAGTTCTTC. It specifies CASRPAGALNEQFF.

The DNA of the CDR3 is TGCGCCAGCAGCCAAGGGGTAACGGGACAGGGTATCGGAGAAAAACTGTTTTTT. It codes for CASSQGVTGQGIGEKLFF. The rearrangement joins TRBV4-3 to TRBJ1-4; 9 nucleotides line up with TRBD1. V shed 1 base, J shed 8 bases, and the junction held 14 bases outside the gene matches. The CDR3 loop spans 18 amino acids. CDR1 is LGHNA, CDR2 YSLEER, per germline.

V is TRBV6-6 and J is TRBJ2-3; 7 positions match TRBD1. The V segment lost 10 bases and the J segment 2 bases; nucleotides outside the gene matches: 9. From germline, CDR1 is MNHNY and CDR2 SVGAGI (reference sequence). This CDR3 region has 14 residues. CDR3: CAIREQGTTDTQYF. CDR3 nucleotide sequence: TGTGCCATCCGCGAACAGGGGACCACAGATACGCAGTATTTT.

With respect to this clonotype: One end of the junction is discordant with germline, which a read error may explain. This chain joins TRBV7-9 and TRBJ2-7; 9 bases align to TRBD2. The CDR3 sequence is 14 residues long. In germline, CDR1 is SEHNR, CDR2 FQNEAQ (reference sequence). CDR3 sequence: CAGSFGGRGYEQYF. The CDR3 DNA follows: TGTGCCGGCAGCTTTGGCGGGAGGGGCTACGAGCAGTACTTC.

This clonotype occurred a few times. This chain joins TRBV10-1 and TRBJ1-6; 7 bases match TRBD1. In germline, CDR1 is WNHNN, CDR2 SYGVQD (reference sequence). Trimming at V came to 8 bases and at J to 6 bases, leaving 4 bases not matched to a gene. This CDR3 spans 13 amino acids. This CDR3 reads CASRDSGNSPLHF. The CDR3 bases are TGCGCCAGCCGGGACAGCGGTAATTCACCCCTCCACTTT.

The J gene is TRBJ2-4, the V gene TRBV7-2; D call uncertain. Per the germline V gene, CDR1 is SGHTA and CDR2 is FQGNSA. CDR3 length: 14 residues. Trimming left V 3 bases short and J 2 bases short, with 8 bases between. The CDR3 sequence is CASSFGKPKNIQYF. The DNA of the CDR3 is TGTGCCAGCAGCTTCGGAAAGCCCAAAAACATTCAGTACTTC.

This clonotype has a handful of counts. This chain joins TRBV28 and TRBJ2-1; 8 bases agree with TRBD1. Germline loops: CDR1 MDHEN, CDR2 SYDVKM. The CDR3 extends over 16 amino acids. Germline trimming cut 2 bases from V and 5 bases from J; bases unmatched to any gene: 8. Here the CDR3 reads CASSLTAGGANNEQFF. The CDR3, as DNA: TGTGCCAGCAGTTTAACCGCAGGGGGCGCGAACAATGAGCAGTTCTTC.

Only a few counts were recorded for this clonotype. This rearrangement joins TRBV7-9 to TRBJ2-7, with D possibly matching TRBD1 (5 bases). This CDR3 region has 16 residues. From germline, CDR1 is SEHNR and CDR2 FQNEAQ (reference sequence). V was shortened by 5 bases and J by 4 bases, with 21 bases between the two germline ends. The CDR3 is CASSPRFQGPTYEQYF. Here the CDR3 DNA reads TGTGCCAGCAGCCCCCGTTTCCAGGGCCCCACGTACGAGCAGTACTTC.

About this clonotype: Germline is not matched at one junction end, which may reflect a read error. This chain connects TRBV4-1 to TRBJ2-6; maybe TRBD1 (5 bases). Germline lookup yields CDR1 MGHRA and CDR2 YSYEKL. The CDR3 has 17 amino acids. CDR3 sequence reads: CASSQDSRGPGANVLTF. The CDR3 region has the DNA TGCGCCAGTAGCCAAGATAGTAGGGGCCCTGGGGCCAACGTCCTGACTTTC.